A selection of T cell receptor beta chains follows, all from one sample in a study of beta chain features in type 1 diabetes. TCRdb keeps only in-frame clones here, not all; method: immunoSEQ multiplex PCR. This repertoire shows hundreds of thousands of clones, over 10% found once; its top ten account for 0.022%. Sequencing was performed on naive CD4+ T cells from blood. All receptors derive from a man between 18 and 35 years old with type 1 diabetes. CDR3s include the opening cysteine and the closing phenylalanine or tryptophan. Fields, in order: V gene, clone size, D gene, J gene, CDR3 protein, CDR3 DNA. The D gene is left open where the match is weak. The size entry is marked missing in some rows and otherwise reads once, few, many or a size class.

>TRBV30|few|TRBD1|TRBJ2-7
CAWTLGQGEQYF
TGTGCCTGGACCCTGGGACAGGGGGAGCAGTACTTC
>TRBV7-6|.|.|TRBJ2-3
CASREIGTDTQYF
TGTGCCAGCAGGGAAATCGGGACAGATACGCAGTATTTT
>TRBV4-2|few|TRBD1|TRBJ2-5
CASSQGDRAQETQYF
TGTGCCAGCAGCCAAGGGGACAGGGCCCAAGAGACCCAGTACTTC
>TRBV2|.|.|TRBJ2-2
CASSSGPNTGELFF
TGTGCCAGCAGTTCCGGCCCTAACACCGGGGAGCTGTTTTTT
>TRBV7-3|few|.|TRBJ2-1
CASSAGVYNEQFF
TGTGCCAGCAGCGCAGGGGTCTACAATGAGCAGTTCTTC
>TRBV25-1|.|TRBD2|TRBJ2-7
CASSEAGGTYEQYF
TGTGCCAGCAGTGAAGCGGGGGGGACGTACGAGCAGTACTTC
>TRBV5-1|.|TRBD2|TRBJ2-5
CASSSPGTGGQETQYF
TGCGCCAGCAGCTCCCCCGGGACGGGGGGACAAGAGACCCAGTACTTC
>TRBV14|.|.|TRBJ2-5
CASSLGPWETQYF
TGTGCCAGCAGCCTGGGACCTTGGGAGACCCAGTACTTC
>TRBV19|few|TRBD1|TRBJ2-3
CASSSGQGSPRTDTQYF
TGTGCCAGTAGTTCGGGACAGGGGAGCCCAAGGACAGATACGCAGTATTTT
>TRBV5-1|.|.|TRBJ1-1
CASSADGATNTEAFF
TGCGCCAGCAGCGCGGACGGGGCAACGAACACTGAAGCTTTCTTT